These 20 T cell receptor beta chains were sequenced from one sample in a study of CD8 T cells in ankylosing spondylitis. In TCRdb, the 5' RACE reads were re-called with MiXCR into one record per CDR3 protein. Of 250,000 or so distinct CDR3 sequences listed, about 24% were seen once; the top ten hold 0.5% to 0.75%. Material: blood, either unsorted or a sorted T cell fraction (not recorded which). Receptors originate from a male donor with ankylosing spondylitis or in good health (not recorded which).

This clonotype was seen many times. The rearrangement joins TRBV20-1 to TRBJ1-5; tentatively, D is TRBD1 (5 bases). The CDR3 runs to 14 residues. The germline V gene has CDR1 DFQATT and CDR2 SNEGSKA (reference sequence). V lost 6 bases, J lost 2 bases, and 14 bases lay in between. CDR3 coding DNA: TGCAGTGCGCCCACGGGCAGGGGCAATCAGCCCCAGCATTTT. This translates into CSAPTGRGNQPQHF.

The rearrangement joins TRBV13 to TRBJ2-1, with 8 bases fitting TRBD2. There are 15 residues in the CDR3. CDR1 and CDR2 (germline): PRHDT, FYEKMQ (reference sequence). V was clipped by 1 base and J by 4 bases; unmatched bases: 3. CDR3 nucleotides: TGTGCCAGCAGCTTAGTAGCGGGGAGTTACAATGAGCAGTTCTTC. Translation gives CASSLVAGSYNEQFF.

This clonotype was seen a handful of times. The chain has TRBV12-3 or TRBV12-4 and TRBJ2-5; 8 bases align to TRBD2. Trimming cost V 5 bases and J 5 bases; bases outside gene matches: 7. The CDR3 is made up of 14 amino acids. The CDR3 spells CASSGGTRRETQYF. Here the CDR3 DNA reads TGTGCCAGCAGTGGGGGGACTAGGAGGGAGACCCAGTACTTC.

This clonotype was found a few times. The rearrangement links TRBV12-3 or TRBV12-4 to TRBJ1-1; unclear D gene. This CDR3 region has 13 residues. Trimming took 6 bases from V and 0 from J, leaving 8 bases between them. The CDR3 nucleotides read TGTGCCAGCAGCCCTGACATGAACACTGAAGCTTTCTTT. Protein product: CASSPDMNTEAFF.

The chain employs TRBV7-2 and TRBJ2-3; 9 bases match TRBD2. The CDR3 spans 14 residues. The junction had 10 bases not matched to a gene; V was cut back by 10 bases and J by 5 bases. Germline CDR1 is SGHTA and CDR2 is FQGNSA. CDR3 sequence reads: CATDKGSGGDTQYF. DNA for the CDR3: TGTGCCACCGACAAGGGTAGCGGGGGAGATACGCAGTATTTT. The full variable domain, completed using reference TRBV7-2 and TRBJ2-3, is GAGVSQSPSNKVTEKGKDVELRCDPISGHTALYWYRQSLGQGLEFLIYFQGNSAPDKSGLPSDRFSAERTGGSVSTLTIQRTQQEDSAVYLCATDKGSGGDTQYFGPGTRLTVL.

This clonotype has at least ten counts. V usage is TRBV12-3 or TRBV12-4 and J usage is TRBJ2-2; maybe TRBD2 (7 bases). This CDR3 region has 16 residues. Deletions cut 7 bases from V and 3 bases from J, with 18 bases between. CDR3 region: CASTLRGGAHTGELFF. CDR3 coding DNA: TGTGCCAGCACGCTCAGAGGGGGGGCCCACACCGGGGAGCTGTTTTTT.

This clonotype appeared many times. V gene TRBV20-1 combines with J gene TRBJ2-7, with 7 positions matching TRBD2. In germline, CDR1 is DFQATT, CDR2 SNEGSKA (reference sequence). The junction had 16 bases not matched to a gene; V was cut back by 6 bases and J by 5 bases. The CDR3 loop spans 15 amino acids. This CDR3 is CSAPGGRWSSDEQYF. CDR3 in DNA: TGCAGTGCGCCGGGAGGACGATGGTCTAGTGACGAGCAGTACTTC.

The chain combines TRBV20-1 with TRBJ2-7; 9 bases match TRBD1. The CDR3 is made up of 15 amino acids. Germline loops: CDR1 DFQATT, CDR2 SNEGSKA (reference sequence). The J segment lost 0 bases and the V segment lost 3 bases, leaving 6 bases of the junction unmatched. Here the CDR3 reads CSASGTGRYSYEQYF. CDR3 nucleotide sequence: TGCAGTGCTAGTGGGACAGGGCGCTACTCCTACGAGCAGTACTTC.

This clonotype came up a few times. The J gene is TRBJ1-1, the V gene TRBV10-3; D ambiguous. Germline V gene lookup returns CDR1 ENHRY and CDR2 SYGVKD. The CDR3 extends over 13 amino acids. V gave up 6 bases and J gave up 3 bases, with 11 bases separating them. CDR3 amino acids: CAISLRRDTEAFF. CDR3 bases: TGTGCCATCAGCCTCCGTCGGGACACTGAAGCTTTCTTT.

V usage is TRBV5-6 and J usage is TRBJ2-7; perhaps TRBD1 as D (6 bases). Trimming shortened V by 4 bases and J by 1 base, and 15 bases separated the two germline ends. Germline V lookup: CDR1 SGHDT, CDR2 YYEEEE. The CDR3 totals 15 residues. CDR3 amino acids: CASSKPSGDSYEQYF. The CDR3 DNA reads TGTGCCAGCAGCAAGCCTTCAGGGGATTCCTACGAGCAGTACTTC.

The table lists this clonotype with many counts. The J gene is TRBJ2-3, the V gene TRBV20-1, with a possible D match to TRBD2 (6 bases). The V end was cut by 3 bases, the J end by 6 bases, with 19 bases between. CDR3 length equals 15 residues. CDR1 DFQATT and CDR2 SNEGSKA come from the germline V gene (reference sequence). In nucleotides, the CDR3 is TGCAGTGCTAGGCGCGGGGAGCTCCCCTCGGATACGCAGTATTTT. Amino acids: CSARRGELPSDTQYF.

The chain recombines TRBV5-5 with TRBJ2-1, with 7 bases fitting TRBD2. The CDR3 length is 16 residues. The germline gives CDR1 SGHKS, CDR2 YYEKEE (reference sequence). V lost 0 bases to trimming and J lost 0 bases; unmatched junction nucleotides: 3. The CDR3 region has the DNA TGTGCCAGCAGCTTGGGGGGGACTACCTCCTACAATGAGCAGTTCTTC. Its protein product is CASSLGGTTSYNEQFF.

In this sample, this clonotype turned up a few times. The chain couples TRBV20-1 to TRBJ2-7, with 9 nucleotides matching TRBD1. J was trimmed by 4 bases and V by 7 bases; bases with no gene match: 8. CDR1 DFQATT and CDR2 SNEGSKA come from the germline V gene (reference sequence). The CDR3 is made up of 13 amino acids. The CDR3 DNA reads as TGCAGTGTCCCCGGGACAGGGAATTACGAGCAGTACTTC. Amino acids: CSVPGTGNYEQYF.

This clonotype was seen at least ten times. The V gene is TRBV4-1, the J gene TRBJ2-2; D not certain. Germline lookup yields CDR1 MGHRA and CDR2 YSYEKL. The CDR3 has 17 amino acids. V shed 1 base and J shed 4 bases, with 16 bases lying between them. CDR3 in amino acids: CASSQADMGFTTGELFF. CDR3 DNA: TGCGCCAGCAGCCAAGCCGATATGGGGTTTACCACCGGGGAGCTGTTTTTT.

This clonotype was seen ten or more times. The chain employs TRBV28 and TRBJ1-3, with a possible D match to TRBD1 (5 bases). The V and J ends lost 8 bases and 0 bases respectively, with 14 bases between them. The CDR3 is made up of 15 amino acids. Germline values: CDR1 MDHEN, CDR2 SYDVKM. The CDR3 reads CASSGPWTSGNTIYF. In DNA, the CDR3 is TGTGCCAGCTCGGGGCCCTGGACCTCTGGAAACACCATATATTTT. Drawing the rest from reference TRBV28 and TRBJ1-3, the complete variable domain is DVKVTQSSRYLVKRTGEKVFLECVQDMDHENMFWYRQDPGLGLRLIYFSYDVKMKEKGDIPEGYSVSREKKERFSLILESASTNQTSMYLCASSGPWTSGNTIYFGEGSWLTVV.

There are many counts of this clonotype. The V and J genes are TRBV5-5 and TRBJ1-4, with TRBD1 matching over 10 bases. Unmatched junction bases numbered 9, after V lost 3 bases and J lost 4 bases. CDR3 length: 17 residues. Germline CDR1 and CDR2: SGHKS and YYEKEE (reference sequence). The CDR3 DNA sequence: TGTGCCAGCAGCTCCCTAAGACAGGGGGCGGGTAATGAAAAACTGTTTTTT. Protein sequence: CASSSLRQGAGNEKLFF.

J is TRBJ2-3 and V is TRBV20-1, with 9 bases lining up with TRBD2. Germline CDR1 reads DFQATT; CDR2 reads SNEGSKA (reference sequence). The CDR3 is 13 residues long. Trimming at V came to 7 bases and at J to 5 bases, leaving 7 bases not matched to a gene. The CDR3 DNA is TGCAGTGGGCCTAGCGGGGTTAGAGATACGCAGTATTTT. It translates to CSGPSGVRDTQYF.

The chain joins TRBV5-1 to TRBJ2-2; 8 bases are shared with TRBD2. Trimming removed 4 bases from V and 3 bases from J; junction bases left unmatched: 20. The CDR3 spans 20 residues. The germline V gene has CDR1 SGHRS and CDR2 YFSETQ. CDR3 residues: CASSPPPVRGAGRDTGELFF. The DNA for the CDR3 is TGCGCCAGCAGCCCTCCTCCCGTGCGGGGGGCTGGGAGAGACACCGGGGAGCTGTTTTTT.

This clonotype was counted a few times. This rearrangement joins TRBV12-3 or TRBV12-4 to TRBJ1-2; TRBD1 matches 9 bases. The trim removed 5 bases at V and 7 bases at J, leaving 2 bases unmatched. The CDR3 totals 12 residues. CDR3 loop: CASSRQGVGYTF. DNA of the CDR3: TGTGCCAGCAGTAGACAGGGGGTTGGCTACACCTTC.

The V gene is TRBV10-3, the J gene TRBJ2-1; D is perhaps TRBD2 (6 bases). There are 13 residues in the CDR3. CDR1 ENHRY and CDR2 SYGVKD come from the germline V gene. Trimming cost V 7 bases and J 5 bases, with 12 bases left between them. CDR3 region: CAITETGDNEQFF. The CDR3 nucleotides read TGTGCCATCACAGAGACGGGGGACAATGAGCAGTTCTTC.